This T cell receptor (beta chain) was captured in a study of beta chain features in type 1 diabetes. Every bit of the isolated RNA underwent reverse transcription, so sequencing read expressed TCRB transcripts. Sequencing of naive, central memory and regulatory T cell samples gave an average of about 3.57 million reads. The assay was immunoSEQ multiplex PCR, and TCRdb's table has in-frame clones only and misses some. The sample includes around 250,000 clones, approximately 25% of them seen just once. The study's findings and limits: Moderate but significant shortening of TCRB CDR3s was recorded in all four CD4+ subsets from Type 1 diabetes patients.

About this clone itself: What it recognizes is unknown.

Researchers reported sorting CD4+ naive, central memory, regulatory and stem cell-like memory cells via CD45RO/CCR7/CD25/CD127/CD95/CD27. The V end was cut by 0 bases, the J end by 2 bases, with 17 bases between. The CDR3 covers 17 residues. Germline lookup yields CDR1 SGDLS and CDR2 YYNGEE. Input material: naive CD4+ T cells from blood. This sequence joins TRBV9 and TRBJ1-1, with D perhaps matching TRBD1 (5 bases). This TCR derives from a woman in her thirties with type 1 diabetes. In DNA, the CDR3 is TGTGCCAGCAGCGTAGCTCGTGAACCATGGGGCAACACTGAAGCTTTCTTT. It yields the protein CASSVAREPWGNTEAFF.